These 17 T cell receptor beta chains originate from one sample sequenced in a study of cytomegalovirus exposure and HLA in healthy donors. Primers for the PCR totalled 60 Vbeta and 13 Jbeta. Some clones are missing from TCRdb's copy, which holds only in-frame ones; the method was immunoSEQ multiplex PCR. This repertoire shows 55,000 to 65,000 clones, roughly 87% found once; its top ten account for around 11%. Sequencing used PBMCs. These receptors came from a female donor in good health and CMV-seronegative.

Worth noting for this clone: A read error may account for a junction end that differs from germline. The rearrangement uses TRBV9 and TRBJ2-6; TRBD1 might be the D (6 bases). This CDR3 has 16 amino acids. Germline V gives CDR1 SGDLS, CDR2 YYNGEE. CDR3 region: CASSPDSVSGANGLTF. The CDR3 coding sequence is TGTGCCAGCAGCCCGGACAGTGTCTCTGGGGCCAACGGCCTGACTTTC.

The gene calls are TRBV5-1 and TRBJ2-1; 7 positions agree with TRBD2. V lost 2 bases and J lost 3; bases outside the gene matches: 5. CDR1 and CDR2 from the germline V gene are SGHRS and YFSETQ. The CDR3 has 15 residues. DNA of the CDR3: TGCGCCAGCAGCTTTTCTAGCGGAGGCTACAATGAGCAGTTCTTC. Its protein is CASSFSSGGYNEQFF.

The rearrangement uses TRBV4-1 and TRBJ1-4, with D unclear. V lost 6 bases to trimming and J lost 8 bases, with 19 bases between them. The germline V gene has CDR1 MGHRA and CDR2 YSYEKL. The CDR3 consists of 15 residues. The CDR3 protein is CASSPNGGTMEKLFF. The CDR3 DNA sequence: TGCGCCAGCAGTCCCAATGGCGGTACTATGGAAAAACTGTTTTTT.

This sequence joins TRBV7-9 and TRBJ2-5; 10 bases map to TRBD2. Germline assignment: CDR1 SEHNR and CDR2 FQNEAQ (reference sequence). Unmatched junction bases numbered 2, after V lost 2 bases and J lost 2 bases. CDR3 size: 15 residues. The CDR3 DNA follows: TGTGCCAGCAGCTTACATAGCGGGGGGCAAGAGACCCAGTACTTC. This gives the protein CASSLHSGGQETQYF.

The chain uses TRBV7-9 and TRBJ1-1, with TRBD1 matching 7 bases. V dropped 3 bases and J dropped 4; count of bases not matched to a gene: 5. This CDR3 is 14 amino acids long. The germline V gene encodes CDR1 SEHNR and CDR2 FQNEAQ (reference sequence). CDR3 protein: CASSLTGPFTEAFF. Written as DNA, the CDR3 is TGTGCCAGCAGCTTGACAGGGCCCTTCACTGAAGCTTTCTTT. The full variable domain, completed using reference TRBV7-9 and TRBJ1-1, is DTGVSQNPRHKITKRGQNVTFRCDPISEHNRLYWYRQTLGQGPEFLTYFQNEAQLEKSRLLSDRFSAERPKGSFSTLEIQRTEQGDSAMYLCASSLTGPFTEAFFGQGTRLTVV.

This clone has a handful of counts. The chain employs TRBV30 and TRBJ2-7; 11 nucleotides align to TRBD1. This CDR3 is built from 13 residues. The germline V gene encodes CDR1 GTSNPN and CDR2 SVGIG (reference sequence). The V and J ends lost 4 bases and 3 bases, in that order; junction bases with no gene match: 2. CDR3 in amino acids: CAWIGTGGYEQYF. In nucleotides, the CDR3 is TGTGCCTGGATAGGGACAGGGGGCTACGAGCAGTACTTC.

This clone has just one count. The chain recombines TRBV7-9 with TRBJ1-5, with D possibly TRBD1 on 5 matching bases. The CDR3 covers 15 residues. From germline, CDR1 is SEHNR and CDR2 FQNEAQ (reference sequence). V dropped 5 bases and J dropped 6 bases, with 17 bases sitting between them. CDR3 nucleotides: TGTGCCAGCAGCGGCGGGGGGTCGCAAGGTCAGCCCCAGCATTTT. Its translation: CASSGGGSQGQPQHF.

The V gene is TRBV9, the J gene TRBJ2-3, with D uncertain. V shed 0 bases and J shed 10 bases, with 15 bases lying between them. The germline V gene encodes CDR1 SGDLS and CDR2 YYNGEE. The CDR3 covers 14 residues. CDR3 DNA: TGTGCCAGCAGCGTAGCCCTCCATGCCGGAGCGCAGTATTTT. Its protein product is CASSVALHAGAQYF.

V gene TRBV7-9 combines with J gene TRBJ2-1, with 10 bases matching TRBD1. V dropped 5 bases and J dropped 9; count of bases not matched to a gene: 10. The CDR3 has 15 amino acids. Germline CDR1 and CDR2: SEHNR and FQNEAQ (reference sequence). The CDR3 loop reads CASSPRTGGISEQFF. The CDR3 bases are TGTGCCAGCAGCCCCCGGACAGGGGGAATCAGTGAGCAGTTCTTC.

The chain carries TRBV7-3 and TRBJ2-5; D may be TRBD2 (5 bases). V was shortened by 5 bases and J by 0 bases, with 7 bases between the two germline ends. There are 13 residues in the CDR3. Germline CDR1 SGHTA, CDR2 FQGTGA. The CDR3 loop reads CASSRLNQETQYF. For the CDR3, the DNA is TGTGCCAGCAGCCGACTAAACCAAGAGACCCAGTACTTC. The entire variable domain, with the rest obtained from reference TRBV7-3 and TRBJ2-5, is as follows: GAGVSQTPSNKVTEKGKYVELRCDPISGHTALYWYRQSLGQGPEFLIYFQGTGAADDSGLPNDRFFAVRPEGSVSTLKIQRTERGDSAVYLCASSRLNQETQYFGPGTRLLVL.

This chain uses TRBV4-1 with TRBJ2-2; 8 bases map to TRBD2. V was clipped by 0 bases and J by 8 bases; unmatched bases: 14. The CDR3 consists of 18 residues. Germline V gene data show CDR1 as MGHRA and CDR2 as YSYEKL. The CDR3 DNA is TGCGCCAGCAGCCAAGATCCCCAAGCGGGAGATACATGGGGGGAGCTGTTTTTT. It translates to CASSQDPQAGDTWGELFF.

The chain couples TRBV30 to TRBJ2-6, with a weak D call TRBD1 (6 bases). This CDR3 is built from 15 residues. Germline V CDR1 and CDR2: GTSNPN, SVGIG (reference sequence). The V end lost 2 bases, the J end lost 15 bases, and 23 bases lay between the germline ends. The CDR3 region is CAWSRDQQGRRRLTF. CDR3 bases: TGTGCCTGGAGTCGAGACCAACAGGGTCGGCGGCGCCTGACTTTC.

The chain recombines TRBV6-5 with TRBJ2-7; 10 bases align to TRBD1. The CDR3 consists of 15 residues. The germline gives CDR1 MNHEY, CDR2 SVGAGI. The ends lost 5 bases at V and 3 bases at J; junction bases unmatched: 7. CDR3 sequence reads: CASSTTGGEIYEQYF. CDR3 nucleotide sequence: TGTGCCAGCAGTACGACAGGGGGCGAGATCTACGAGCAGTACTTC.

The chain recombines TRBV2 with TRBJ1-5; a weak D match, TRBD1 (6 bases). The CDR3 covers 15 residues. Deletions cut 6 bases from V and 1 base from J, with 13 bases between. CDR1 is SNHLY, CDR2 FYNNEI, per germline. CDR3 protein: CASSHRVISNQPQHF. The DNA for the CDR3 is TGTGCCAGCAGCCACAGGGTGATAAGCAATCAGCCCCAGCATTTT.

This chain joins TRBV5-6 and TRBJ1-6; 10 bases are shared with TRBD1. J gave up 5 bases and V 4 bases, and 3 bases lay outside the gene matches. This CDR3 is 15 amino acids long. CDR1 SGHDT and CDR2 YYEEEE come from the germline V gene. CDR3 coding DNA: TGTGCCAGCAGCGCCGGGACAGGGGATAATTCACCCCTCCACTTT. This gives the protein CASSAGTGDNSPLHF.

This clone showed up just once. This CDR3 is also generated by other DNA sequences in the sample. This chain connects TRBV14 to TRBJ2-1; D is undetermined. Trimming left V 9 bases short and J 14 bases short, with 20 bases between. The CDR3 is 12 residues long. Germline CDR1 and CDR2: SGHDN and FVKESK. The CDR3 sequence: CASRAGSLHEFF. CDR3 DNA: TGTGCCAGTAGAGCCGGGTCCCTTCACGAGTTCTTC. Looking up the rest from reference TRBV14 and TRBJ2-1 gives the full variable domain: EAGVTQFPSHSVIEKGQTVTLRCDPISGHDNLYWYRRVMGKEIKFLLHFVKESKQDESGMPNNRFLAERTGGTYSTLKVQPAELEDSGVYFCASRAGSLHEFFGPGTRLTVL.

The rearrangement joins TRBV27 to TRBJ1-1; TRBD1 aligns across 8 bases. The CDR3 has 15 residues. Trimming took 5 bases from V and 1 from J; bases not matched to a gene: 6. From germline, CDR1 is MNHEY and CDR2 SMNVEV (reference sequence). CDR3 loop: CASSTWTGPNTEAFF. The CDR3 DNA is TGTGCCAGCAGTACGTGGACAGGGCCGAACACTGAAGCTTTCTTT.